What follows is one T cell receptor beta chain and its context. The antigen is undetermined. Time point specified: persistent/refractory GD, antithyroid drugs over 5 years with positive TRAb. Extracted PBMC RNA gave rise to the TCR library. The CDR3 extends over 14 amino acids. V trimming: 3 bases; J trimming: 4 bases; junction bases outside the gene matches: 9. CDR1 DFQATT and CDR2 SNEGSKA come from the germline V gene (reference sequence). HTBI primers from iRepertoire and Arm-PCR of CDR3 regions yielded the TCR beta libraries. MiXCR, applied by TCRdb to the multiplex PCR reads, yields one record per CDR3 protein. The sample lists 300,000 to 500,000 distinct CDR3 sequences, around 20% occurring once. This entry comes from a study of regulatory T cells in long-lasting Graves disease. Study-wide findings and caveats: Repertoires from persistent disease leaned toward TRBV28, TRBJ1-2 and TRBJ2-5. TCR diversity was lower in persistent Graves' patients (versus newly diagnosed ones).

This sample comprised peripheral blood mononuclear cells (PBMCs), obtained when the disease was refractory, from a patient treated with antithyroid drugs. The chain carries TRBV20-1 and TRBJ2-7, with TRBD2 identical over 7 bases. The receptor was isolated from a female donor with Graves disease. CDR3 amino acids: CSASPLASGYEQYF. The CDR3, as DNA: TGCAGTGCTAGCCCCTTAGCTAGCGGTTACGAGCAGTACTTC.